Included here is one T cell receptor (beta chain) sequence, with context. Its target is not known. The protocol was immunoSEQ multiplex PCR, while the TCRdb copy is restricted to in-frame clones and leaves out a portion. This repertoire shows some 2,100,000 clones, under 95% found once; its top ten account for 1.5% to 2%. Naive-designated CD8 cells lacked CD45RO, were positively enriched for CCR7, and omitted terminally differentiated effector memory CD45RA+ cells. This entry belongs to a study of shared clonotypes between healthy human individuals. Study-level information: Each donor's CD8 memory used one plate, CD8 naive two, each CD4 subset three. Study-wide findings and caveats: The study found about 5% of naive CD4 clonotypes shared across four donors.

This sequence originates from a man aged 18 to 35 in good health. Some clones in this sample may be carry-over from other donors' samples. Sequencing was performed on naive CD8+ T cells from PBMCs.

The DNA of the CDR3 is TGTGCCAGCAGCTGGACTAGCGGGAACTACAATGAGCAGTTCTTC. Translated, it gives CASSWTSGNYNEQFF. V and J are TRBV7-9 and TRBJ2-1; TRBD2 aligns across 12 bases. The CDR3 runs to 15 residues. Germline lookup yields CDR1 SEHNR and CDR2 FQNEAQ (reference sequence). Trimming cost V 4 bases and J 3 bases; bases outside gene matches: 1. Full variable domain (outside the CDR3, taken from reference TRBV7-9 and TRBJ2-1): DTGVSQNPRHKITKRGQNVTFRCDPISEHNRLYWYRQTLGQGPEFLTYFQNEAQLEKSRLLSDRFSAERPKGSFSTLEIQRTEQGDSAMYLCASSWTSGNYNEQFFGPGTRLTVL.